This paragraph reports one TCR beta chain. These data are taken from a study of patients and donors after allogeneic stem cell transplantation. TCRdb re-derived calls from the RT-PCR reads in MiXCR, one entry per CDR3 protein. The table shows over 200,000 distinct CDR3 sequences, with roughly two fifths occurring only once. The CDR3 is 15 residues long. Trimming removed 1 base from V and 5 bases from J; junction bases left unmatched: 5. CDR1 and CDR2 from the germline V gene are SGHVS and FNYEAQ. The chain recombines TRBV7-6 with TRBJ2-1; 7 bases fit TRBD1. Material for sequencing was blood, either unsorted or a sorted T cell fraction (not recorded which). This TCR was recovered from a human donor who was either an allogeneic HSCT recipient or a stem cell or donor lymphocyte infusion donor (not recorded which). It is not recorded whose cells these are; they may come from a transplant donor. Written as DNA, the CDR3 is TGTGCCAGCAGCTTAGAAGGGACAGCCAACAATGAGCAGTTCTTC. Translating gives CASSLEGTANNEQFF.